One sample yielded the 7 T cell receptor beta chains listed below, sequenced in a study of CD8+CD57+ T cells in acquired aplastic anemia. Patients who underwent sequencing had shown CD8+CD57+ cell expansion by flow cytometry. Template material for TCR beta VDJ and CDR3 profiling consisted of genomic DNA. TCRdb passed the reads through MiXCR, listing each CDR3 protein once. The sample holds 220,000 or so distinct CDR3 sequences, roughly two thirds seen once. The sequenced sample was sorted CD4+, CD8+, or CD8+CD57+ T cells (not recorded which) from PBMCs. These receptors were obtained from a human donor with aplastic anemia.

This chain uses TRBV19 with TRBJ2-5, with D uncertain. V gave up 6 bases and J gave up 4 bases, with 12 bases separating them. CDR1 LNHDA and CDR2 SQIVND come from the germline V gene (reference sequence). This CDR3 has 13 residues. The CDR3 DNA reads as TGTGCCAGTAGCACCCCCCAAAGAGAGACCCAGTACTTC. Its translation is CASSTPQRETQYF.

This clonotype was found a few times. The V and J genes are TRBV24-1 and TRBJ2-3; unclear D gene. Trimming shortened V by 0 bases and J by 9 bases, and 6 bases separated the two germline ends. This CDR3 has 12 amino acids. Germline V gives CDR1 KGHDR, CDR2 SFDVKD. The CDR3 loop reads CATSDLGVTQYF. The CDR3 DNA sequence: TGTGCCACCAGTGATTTGGGGGTGACGCAGTATTTT.

A few counts support this clonotype. The chain carries TRBV12-3 or TRBV12-4 and TRBJ1-6, with D possibly TRBD1 on 5 matching bases. This CDR3 is 13 amino acids long. V was clipped by 6 bases and J by 7 bases, with 10 bases between them. This CDR3 is CASRGGDNSPLHF. In DNA, the CDR3 is TGTGCCAGCAGGGGGGGGGACAATTCACCCCTCCACTTT.

The DNA of the CDR3 is TGTGCCAGCAGCTTAGTGGTTGAAGCTTTCTTT. Amino acids: CASSLVVEAFF. This sequence joins TRBV7-2 and TRBJ1-1, with D uncertain. V was shortened by 1 base and J by 7 bases, with 4 bases between the two germline ends. The CDR3 has 11 residues. The germline CDR1 and CDR2 sequences are SGHTA and FQGNSA.

This rearrangement joins TRBV6-1 to TRBJ2-7; 9 bases agree with TRBD2. The V gene's germline CDR1 is MNHNS and CDR2 SASEGT. The CDR3 runs 15 residues. J lost 4 bases, V lost 6 bases, and 10 bases had no gene match. The CDR3 reads CASSSTAGGSYEQYF. For the CDR3, the DNA is TGTGCCAGCAGCTCAACAGCGGGAGGATCTTACGAGCAGTACTTC.

The V and J genes are TRBV29-1 and TRBJ1-2; perhaps TRBD1 as D (6 bases). This CDR3 comprises 12 residues. Trimming took off 5 bases at V and 5 bases at J, with 12 bases between the two ends. CDR1 is SQVTM, CDR2 ANQGSEA, per germline. The DNA for the CDR3 is TGCAGCGTTAGGGGGGAGTGGTATGGCTACACCTTC. It specifies CSVRGEWYGYTF. Looking up the rest from reference TRBV29-1 and TRBJ1-2 gives the full variable domain: SAVISQKPSRDICQRGTSLTIQCQVDSQVTMMFWYRQQPGQSLTLIATANQGSEATYESGFVIDKFPISRPNLTFSTLTVSNMSPEDSSIYLCSVRGEWYGYTFGSGTRLTVV.

The chain combines TRBV20-1 with TRBJ2-1, with D unclear. Trimming stripped 4 bases from V and 6 bases from J, with 7 bases between. Germline CDR1 is DFQATT and CDR2 is SNEGSKA (reference sequence). The CDR3 is 11 residues long. In nucleotides, the CDR3 is TGCAGTGCTATCGCGGTCAATGAGCAGTTCTTC. It encodes CSAIAVNEQFF.